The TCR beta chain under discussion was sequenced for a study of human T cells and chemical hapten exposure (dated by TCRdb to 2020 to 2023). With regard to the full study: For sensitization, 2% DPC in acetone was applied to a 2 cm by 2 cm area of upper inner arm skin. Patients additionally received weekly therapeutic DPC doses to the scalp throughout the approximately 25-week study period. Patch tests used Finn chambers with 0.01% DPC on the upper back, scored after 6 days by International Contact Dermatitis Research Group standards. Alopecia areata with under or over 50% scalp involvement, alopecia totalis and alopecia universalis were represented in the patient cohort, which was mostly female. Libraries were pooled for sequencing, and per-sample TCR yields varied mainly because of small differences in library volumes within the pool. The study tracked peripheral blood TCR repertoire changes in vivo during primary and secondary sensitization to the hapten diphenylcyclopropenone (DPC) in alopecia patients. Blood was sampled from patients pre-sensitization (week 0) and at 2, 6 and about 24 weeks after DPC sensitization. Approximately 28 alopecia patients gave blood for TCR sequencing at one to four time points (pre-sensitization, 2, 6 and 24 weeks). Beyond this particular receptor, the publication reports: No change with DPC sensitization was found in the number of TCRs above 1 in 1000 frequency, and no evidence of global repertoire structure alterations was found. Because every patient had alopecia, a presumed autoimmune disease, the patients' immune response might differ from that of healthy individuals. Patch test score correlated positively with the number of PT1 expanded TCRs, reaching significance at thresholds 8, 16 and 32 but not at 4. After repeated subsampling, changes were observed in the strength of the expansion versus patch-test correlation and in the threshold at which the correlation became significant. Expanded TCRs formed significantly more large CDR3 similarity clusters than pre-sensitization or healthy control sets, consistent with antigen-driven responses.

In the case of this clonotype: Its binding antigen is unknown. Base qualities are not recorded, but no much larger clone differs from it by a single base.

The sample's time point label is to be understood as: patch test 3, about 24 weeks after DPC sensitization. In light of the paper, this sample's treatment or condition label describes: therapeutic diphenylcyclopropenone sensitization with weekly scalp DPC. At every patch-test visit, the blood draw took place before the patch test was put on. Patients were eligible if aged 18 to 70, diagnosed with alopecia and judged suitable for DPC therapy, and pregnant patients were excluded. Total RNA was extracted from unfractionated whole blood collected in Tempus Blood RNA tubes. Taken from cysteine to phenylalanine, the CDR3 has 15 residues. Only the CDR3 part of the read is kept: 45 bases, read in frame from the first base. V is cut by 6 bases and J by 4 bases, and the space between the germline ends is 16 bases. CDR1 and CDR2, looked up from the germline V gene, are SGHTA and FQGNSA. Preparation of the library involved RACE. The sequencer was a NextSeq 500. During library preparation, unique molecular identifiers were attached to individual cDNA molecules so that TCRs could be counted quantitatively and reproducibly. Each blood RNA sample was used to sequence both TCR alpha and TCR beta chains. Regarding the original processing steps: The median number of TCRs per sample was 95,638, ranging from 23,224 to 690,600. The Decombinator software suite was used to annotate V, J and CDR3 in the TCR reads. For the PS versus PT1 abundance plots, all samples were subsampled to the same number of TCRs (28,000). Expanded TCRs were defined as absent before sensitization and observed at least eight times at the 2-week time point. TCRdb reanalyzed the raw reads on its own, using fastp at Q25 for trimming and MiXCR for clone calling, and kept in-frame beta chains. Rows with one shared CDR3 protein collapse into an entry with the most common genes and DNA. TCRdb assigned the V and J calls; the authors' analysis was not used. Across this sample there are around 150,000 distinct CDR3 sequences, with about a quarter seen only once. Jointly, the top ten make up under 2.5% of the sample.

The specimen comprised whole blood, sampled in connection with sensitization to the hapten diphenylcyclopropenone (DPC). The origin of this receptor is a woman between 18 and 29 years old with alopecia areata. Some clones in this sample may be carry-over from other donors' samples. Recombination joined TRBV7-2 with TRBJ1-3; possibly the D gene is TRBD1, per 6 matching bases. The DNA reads TGTGCCAGCAGTAGCTTTGGGGGCTCCGGAAACACCATATATTTT. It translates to CASSSFGGSGNTIYF.